Shown below are 21 T cell receptor beta chains from a single sample sequenced in a study of T cell responses to AZD1222 COVID-19 vaccine. Libraries were prepared by immunoSEQ multiplex PCR; TCRdb keeps only in-frame clonotypes and omits some of them. The top ten clones hold 2% to 3% of a sample with more than 85,000 clones, approximately 87% of them seen once. Sequencing used peripheral blood, obtained on day 0 of AZD1222 vaccination. The receptors originated from an adult in good health.

The rearrangement uses TRBV7-8 and TRBJ1-1, with D unclear. The CDR3 extends over 11 amino acids. V gave up 5 bases and J gave up 1 base, with 2 bases separating them. The germline V gene has CDR1 SGHVS and CDR2 FQNEAQ. In DNA, the CDR3 is TGTGCCAGCAGCGAGAACACTGAAGCTTTCTTT. Translation gives CASSENTEAFF.

The CDR3 DNA follows: TGTGCCAGCAGCTCAATCTACTCCTACGAGCAGTACTTC. This sequence encodes CASSSIYSYEQYF. The chain uses TRBV7-2 and TRBJ2-7; no firm D call. The CDR3 totals 13 residues. Trimming removed 4 bases at V and 0 bases at J, with 7 bases between. CDR1 and CDR2 from the germline V gene are SGHTA and FQGNSA.

The rearrangement uses TRBV5-6 and TRBJ2-1; a weak D match, TRBD2 (6 bases). V lost 6 bases and J 4 bases, leaving 20 bases between the germline ends. Germline CDR1 is SGHDT and CDR2 is YYEEEE. CDR3 length: 16 amino acids. The CDR3 sequence: CASTTMSRRGYNEQFF. Written as DNA, the CDR3 is TGTGCCAGCACCACAATGTCCCGGCGGGGATACAATGAGCAGTTCTTC.

V and J are TRBV19 and TRBJ1-2; no definite D call. The CDR3 length is 14 residues. The germline V and J ends were trimmed by 6 bases and 4 bases, with 15 bases remaining between them. Germline values: CDR1 LNHDA, CDR2 SQIVND (reference sequence). The CDR3 DNA is TGTGCCAGTAGGTCGCCTCGGCAAACCTATGGCTACACCTTC. Translating it yields CASRSPRQTYGYTF.

The chain recombines TRBV2 with TRBJ1-5; D is undetermined. The CDR3 has 15 amino acids. CDR1 is SNHLY and CDR2 is FYNNEI in the germline V gene. V dropped 3 bases and J dropped 5 bases, with 14 bases sitting between them. CDR3 nucleotide sequence: TGTGCCAGCAGTGACCCTGGGAGGCGTGATCAGCCCCAGCATTTT. Residues: CASSDPGRRDQPQHF.

This chain uses TRBV29-1 with TRBJ1-2, with unresolved D. The CDR3 has 16 amino acids. V was cut by 3 bases and J by 2 bases, with 19 bases left in between. Germline loops: CDR1 SQVTM, CDR2 ANQGSEA. CDR3 sequence (DNA): TGCAGCGTTGAGGGGAGTGTCGCTCGGAGGAACTATGGCTACACCTTC. Its translation is CSVEGSVARRNYGYTF.

The rearrangement joins TRBV9 to TRBJ2-7, with D perhaps being TRBD1 or TRBD2 (5 bases each). Germline V gives CDR1 SGDLS, CDR2 YYNGEE. CDR3 length equals 15 residues. The V end lost 5 bases, the J end lost 1 base, and 16 bases lay between the germline ends. The CDR3, as DNA: TGTGCCAGCAGTCGAACCGGGACCGCTTCCTACGAGCAGTACTTC. This codes for CASSRTGTASYEQYF.

The V gene is TRBV18, the J gene TRBJ2-7; no clear D gene. CDR3 length equals 13 residues. Trimming cost V 0 bases and J 3 bases, with 6 bases left between them. Germline CDR1 is KGHSH and CDR2 is LQKENI. The CDR3 sequence is CASSPPFGYEQYF. For the CDR3, the DNA is TGTGCCAGCTCACCACCTTTTGGCTACGAGCAGTACTTC.

The chain joins TRBV4-1 to TRBJ2-5; TRBD2 aligns across 7 bases. In germline, CDR1 is MGHRA, CDR2 YSYEKL. Losses at the gene ends were 1 base for V and 5 bases for J; bases not matched to a gene: 10. The CDR3 length is 16 residues. In DNA form, the CDR3 reads TGCGCCAGCAGCCAAGGGTATACCAACGGGGGGGAGACCCAGTACTTC. Translation gives CASSQGYTNGGETQYF.

The chain combines TRBV20-1 with TRBJ1-5; D is uncertain. This CDR3 spans 15 amino acids. CDR1 and CDR2 from the germline V gene are DFQATT and SNEGSKA (reference sequence). The V end was cut by 3 bases, the J end by 2 bases, with 14 bases between. The CDR3 spells CSASSVGFGNQPQHF. In DNA, the CDR3 is TGCAGTGCTAGTTCTGTCGGGTTCGGCAATCAGCCCCAGCATTTT.

This chain connects TRBV28 to TRBJ1-5; D unclear. Trimming stripped 6 bases from V and 9 bases from J, with 12 bases between. The CDR3 runs to 12 residues. Germline CDR1 reads MDHEN; CDR2 reads SYDVKM. The CDR3 coding sequence is TGTGCCAGCAGACACGGGAGTTGGCCCCAGCATTTT. Amino acids: CASRHGSWPQHF.

The V and J genes are TRBV11-2 and TRBJ2-1; 8 bases line up with TRBD2. The CDR3 loop spans 15 amino acids. The V and J ends lost 2 bases and 6 bases, in that order; junction bases with no gene match: 6. The germline gives CDR1 SGHAT, CDR2 FQNNGV. Here the CDR3 DNA reads TGTGCCAGCAGCTTATTTCGAACTAGCGGCAATGAGCAGTTCTTC. It specifies CASSLFRTSGNEQFF.

The V and J genes are TRBV18 and TRBJ1-2; D is unclear. Per germline, CDR1 KGHSH and CDR2 LQKENI. The CDR3 is 13 residues long. V lost 4 bases and J lost 4, with 10 bases in between. CDR3 nucleotide sequence: TGTGCCAGCTCACATGGAAACGGCTATGGCTACACCTTC. It translates to CASSHGNGYGYTF.

The chain couples TRBV16 to TRBJ1-1; D is ambiguous. The length of the CDR3 is 15 residues. Germline loops: CDR1 KGHSY, CDR2 FQNENV. With 0 bases removed from V and 3 bases from J, the gap between germline ends came to 11 bases. This chain's CDR3 is CASSQSNGVDTEAFF. In DNA, the CDR3 is TGTGCCAGCAGCCAATCTAATGGGGTGGACACTGAAGCTTTCTTT.

Remarks on this clone: The junction shows a germline mismatch at one end, possibly a read error. The sample contains more than one DNA sequence encoding this CDR3. The chain couples TRBV4-1 to TRBJ1-1; D possibly corresponds to TRBD1 (5 bases). CDR1 is MGHRA and CDR2 is YSYEKL in the germline V gene. The CDR3 extends over 13 amino acids. Written as DNA, the CDR3 is TGCGCCAGCAGCCAAGTATTGGACACAGAAGCTTTCTTT. It codes for CASSQVLDTEAFF.

The rearrangement uses TRBV18 and TRBJ2-1, with 12 nucleotides matching TRBD2. Trimming at V came to 2 bases and at J to 8 bases, leaving 7 bases not matched to a gene. Germline V gene sequence: CDR1 KGHSH, CDR2 LQKENI. The CDR3 has 16 residues. CDR3 nucleotide sequence: TGTGCCAGCTCACCAGGATCTAGCGGGAGGGCCCATGAGCAGTTCTTC. Protein sequence: CASSPGSSGRAHEQFF.

The V call is TRBV5-5, the J call TRBJ2-1, with D perhaps matching TRBD1 (5 bases). Looked up from germline, CDR1 is SGHKS and CDR2 is YYEKEE (reference sequence). The CDR3 has 15 residues. With 5 bases removed from V and 3 bases from J, the gap between germline ends came to 15 bases. Here the CDR3 reads CASSPGSGHYNEQFF. The CDR3 nucleotides are TGTGCCAGCAGTCCTGGGTCAGGGCACTACAATGAGCAGTTCTTC.

V usage is TRBV18 and J usage is TRBJ2-1; D possibly matches TRBD1 or TRBD2 (5 bases each). The ends were cut back, 3 bases at V and 2 bases at J, with 8 bases in the middle. The germline gives CDR1 KGHSH, CDR2 LQKENI. The CDR3 is 14 amino acids. CDR3 protein: CASSPGATYNEQFF. The CDR3 coding sequence is TGTGCCAGCTCACCCGGGGCCACCTACAATGAGCAGTTCTTC.

The CDR3 sequence: CASSLSGQGRGNEQFF. The CDR3 nucleotides read TGTGCCAGCAGTTTAAGTGGGCAGGGGCGAGGCAATGAGCAGTTCTTC. V gene TRBV27 combines with J gene TRBJ2-1; D is possibly TRBD1 (6 bases). CDR1 is MNHEY and CDR2 is SMNVEV in the germline V gene (reference sequence). Trimming left V 2 bases short and J 6 bases short, with 17 bases between. The CDR3 runs 16 residues.

About this clone itself: The germline gene is not matched at one end of the junction; a read error may be the cause. This chain connects TRBV7-7 to TRBJ2-3, with a possible D match to TRBD1 (6 bases). The CDR3 spans 13 residues. In germline, CDR1 is SSHAT, CDR2 FNYEAQ (reference sequence). The CDR3 spells CASSPRGGDTQYF. The DNA of the CDR3 is TGTGCTAGCAGCCCCCGAGGGGGAGATACGCAGTATTTT.

The CDR3 is CASSYSETAPPQETQYF. The CDR3 region has the DNA TGTGCCAGCAGTTACTCCGAGACCGCCCCCCCCCAAGAGACCCAGTACTTC. The chain carries TRBV6-7 and TRBJ2-5; no clear D. TRBV6-7 is marked as an open reading frame, function uncertain. This CDR3 contains 17 residues. Trimming stripped 0 bases from V and 1 base from J, with 15 bases between.